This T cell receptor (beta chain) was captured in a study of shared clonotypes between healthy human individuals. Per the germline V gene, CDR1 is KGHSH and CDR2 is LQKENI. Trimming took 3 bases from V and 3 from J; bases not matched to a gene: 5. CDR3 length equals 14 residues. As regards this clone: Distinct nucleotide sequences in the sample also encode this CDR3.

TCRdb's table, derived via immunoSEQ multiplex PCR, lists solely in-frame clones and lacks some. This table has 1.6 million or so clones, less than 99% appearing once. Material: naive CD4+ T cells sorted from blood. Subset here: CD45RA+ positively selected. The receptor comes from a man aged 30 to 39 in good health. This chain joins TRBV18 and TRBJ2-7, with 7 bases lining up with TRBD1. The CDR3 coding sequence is TGTGCCAGCTCACCCCGGACAGGAGGCTACGAGCAGTACTTC. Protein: CASSPRTGGYEQYF.